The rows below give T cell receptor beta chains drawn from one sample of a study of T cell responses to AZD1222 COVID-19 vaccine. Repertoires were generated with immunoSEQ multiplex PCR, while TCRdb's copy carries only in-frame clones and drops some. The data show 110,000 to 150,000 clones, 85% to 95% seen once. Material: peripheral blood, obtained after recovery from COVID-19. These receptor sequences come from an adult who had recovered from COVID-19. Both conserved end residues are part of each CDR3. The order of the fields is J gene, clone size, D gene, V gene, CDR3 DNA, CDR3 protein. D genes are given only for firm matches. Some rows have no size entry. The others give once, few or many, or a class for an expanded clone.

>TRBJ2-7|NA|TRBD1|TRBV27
TGTGCCAGCAGGTCTACAGGGGCCGCCTACGAGCAGTACTTC
CASRSTGAAYEQYF
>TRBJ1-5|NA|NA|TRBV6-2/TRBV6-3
TGTGCCAGCAGCACCCCCAATCAGCCCCAGCATTTT
CASSTPNQPQHF
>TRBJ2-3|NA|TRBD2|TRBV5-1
TGCGCCAGCAGCTTGGGGGCGGGAGGGCCAACAGATACGCAGTATTTT
CASSLGAGGPTDTQYF
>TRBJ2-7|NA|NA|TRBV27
TGTGCCAGCAGTTTATCGGCAGGGGGAGGTTACGAGCAGTACTTC
CASSLSAGGGYEQYF
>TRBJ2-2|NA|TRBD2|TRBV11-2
TGTGCCAGTTCCCTAGCGGCTTTGAACACCGGGGAGCTGTTTTTT
CASSLAALNTGELFF
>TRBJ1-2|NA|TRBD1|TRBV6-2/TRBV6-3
TGTGCCAGCAGTTACGAGGGGACAGCCTATGGCTACACCTTC
CASSYEGTAYGYTF
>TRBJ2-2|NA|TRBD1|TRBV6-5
TGTGCCAGCAGTTCCGGGACAGGGAACACCGGGGAGCTGTTTTTT
CASSSGTGNTGELFF
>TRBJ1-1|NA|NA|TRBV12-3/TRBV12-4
TGTGCCAGCAGGGGAGGGAACACTGAAGCTTTCTTT
CASRGGNTEAFF
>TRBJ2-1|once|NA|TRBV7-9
TGTGCCAGCAGCTCAGGAGTCGCGTCCTCTTCCTACAATGAGCAGTTCTTC
CASSSGVASSSYNEQFF
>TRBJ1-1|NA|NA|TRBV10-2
TGCGCCAGCATGGGGGGGGGCCTTGAGACTGAAGCTTTCTTT
CASMGGGLETEAFF
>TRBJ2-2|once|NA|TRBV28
TGTGCCAGCAGTTTAACCAGGGGGAACACCGGGGAGCTGTTTTTT
CASSLTRGNTGELFF
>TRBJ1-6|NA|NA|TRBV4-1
TGCGCCAGCAGCCAAGGTTCCCTCAGGGGTAATTCACCCCTCCACTTT
CASSQGSLRGNSPLHF
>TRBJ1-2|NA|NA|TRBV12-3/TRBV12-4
TGTGCCAGCAGTTTAGGAGGAGGATCTGGCTACACCTTC
CASSLGGGSGYTF
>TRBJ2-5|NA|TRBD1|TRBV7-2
TGTGCCAGCAGCCCGGGACAGGGATACCAAGAGACCCAGTACTTC
CASSPGQGYQETQYF